The 19 T cell receptor beta chains below were found in one sample sequenced in a study of blood T cell repertoires in COVID-19. The assay was immunoSEQ multiplex PCR, and TCRdb's table has in-frame clones only and misses some. This table holds roughly 250,000 clones, around 81% found once. Source material: peripheral blood. Receptors were obtained from a woman in her sixties or seventies with active or convalescent COVID-19.

The chain uses TRBV7-3 and TRBJ1-4; D not resolved. The germline V gene encodes CDR1 SGHTA and CDR2 FQGTGA. The germline V and J ends were trimmed by 2 bases and 0 bases, with 16 bases remaining between them. The CDR3 sequence is 18 residues long. CDR3 nucleotide sequence: TGTGCCAGCAGCTTATGGGGAGTACAGCCTGCAACTAATGAAAAACTGTTTTTT. Its protein is CASSLWGVQPATNEKLFF.

The V and J genes are TRBV11-2 and TRBJ2-6, with D perhaps TRBD1 (6 bases). Germline CDR1 and CDR2: SGHAT and FQNNGV. V lost 5 bases and J 4 bases, leaving 12 bases between the germline ends. The CDR3 runs to 15 residues. CDR3 region: CASSAGAPGANVLTF. The CDR3 DNA follows: TGTGCCAGCAGCGCAGGGGCGCCGGGGGCCAACGTCCTGACTTTC. Looking up the rest from reference TRBV11-2 and TRBJ2-6 gives the full variable domain: EAGVAQSPRYKIIEKRQSVAFWCNPISGHATLYWYQQILGQGPKLLIQFQNNGVVDDSQLPKDRFSAERLKGVDSTLKIQPAKLEDSAVYLCASSAGAPGANVLTFGAGSRLTVL.

This chain connects TRBV15 to TRBJ1-5; 9 nucleotides line up with TRBD1. CDR3 length: 15 residues. Germline CDR1 LNHNV, CDR2 YYDKDF (reference sequence). Losses at the gene ends were 3 bases for V and 5 bases for J; bases not matched to a gene: 5. CDR3 residues: CATSRGTGNDQPQHF. CDR3 DNA: TGTGCCACCAGCAGGGGGACAGGGAACGATCAGCCCCAGCATTTT. Drawing the rest from reference TRBV15 and TRBJ1-5, the complete variable domain is DAMVIQNPRYQVTQFGKPVTLSCSQTLNHNVMYWYQQKSSQAPKLLFHYYDKDFNNEADTPDNFQSRRPNTSFCFLDIRSPGLGDTAMYLCATSRGTGNDQPQHFGDGTRLSIL.

Concerning this clone itself: At the DNA level, this CDR3 is encoded by other sequences in the same sample as well. This rearrangement joins TRBV29-1 to TRBJ1-1, with D unclear. CDR3 length: 11 residues. Germline-derived CDR1 and CDR2 are SQVTM and ANQGSEA. The V gene lost 6 bases and the J gene lost 0 bases, with 5 bases spanning the gap. The CDR3 protein is CSVAVNTEAFF. The CDR3 region has the DNA TGCAGCGTGGCAGTGAACACTGAAGCTTTCTTT. Looking up the rest from reference TRBV29-1 and TRBJ1-1 gives the full variable domain: SAVISQKPSRDICQRGTSLTIQCQVDSQVTMMFWYRQQPGQSLTLIATANQGSEATYESGFVIDKFPISRPNLTFSTLTVSNMSPEDSSIYLCSVAVNTEAFFGQGTRLTVV.

The chain carries TRBV5-4 and TRBJ2-2, with TRBD1 matching 9 bases. Germline lookup yields CDR1 SGHNT and CDR2 YYREEE (reference sequence). Unmatched junction bases numbered 11, after V lost 3 bases and J lost 8 bases. This CDR3 comprises 16 residues. CDR3 DNA sequence: TGTGCCAGCAGCTCCCCCGGGACAGGGAAGTGGGGGGAGCTGTTTTTT. Amino acid sequence: CASSSPGTGKWGELFF. Combining the CDR3 with reference TRBV5-4 and TRBJ2-2 gives the whole variable domain ETGVTQSPTHLIKTRGQQVTLRCSSQSGHNTVSWYQQALGQGPQFIFQYYREEENGRGNFPPRFSGLQFPNYSSELNVNALELDDSALYLCASSSPGTGKWGELFFGEGSRLTVL.

This chain's CDR3 is CASSPTGGGYNEQFF. DNA of the CDR3: TGTGCCAGCTCACCTACGGGGGGGGGCTACAATGAGCAGTTCTTC. The gene calls are TRBV18 and TRBJ2-1, with 8 bases identical to TRBD2. This CDR3 has 15 residues. V gave up 3 bases and J gave up 3 bases; unmatched junction bases: 4. Per germline, CDR1 KGHSH and CDR2 LQKENI.

V gene TRBV2 combines with J gene TRBJ2-1, with TRBD1 identical over 8 bases. With V trimmed by 6 bases and J by 12 bases, 7 bases remained unmatched. This CDR3 has 12 residues. Germline V CDR1 and CDR2: SNHLY, FYNNEI. CDR3 nucleotides: TGTGCCAGCAGGTCGGACAGGGTGATGCAGTTCTTC. The encoded protein is CASRSDRVMQFF.

The chain uses TRBV27 and TRBJ2-4; 9 bases are a match to TRBD2. The CDR3 extends over 13 amino acids. Germline CDR1 is MNHEY and CDR2 is SMNVEV (reference sequence). The V segment lost 5 bases and the J segment 6 bases; nucleotides outside the gene matches: 2. The CDR3, as DNA: TGTGCCAGCAGTACAGCGGGGGGAAACATTCAGTACTTC. Protein sequence: CASSTAGGNIQYF.

This clone was counted between two and nine times. The chain couples TRBV7-9 to TRBJ2-7; TRBD2 aligns across 8 bases. Germline lookup yields CDR1 SEHNR and CDR2 FQNEAQ (reference sequence). Trimming at V came to 7 bases and at J to 2 bases, leaving 7 bases not matched to a gene. CDR3 length equals 14 residues. The CDR3 DNA follows: TGTGCCAGCACCCATAGCGGGGAGGCCTACGAGCAGTACTTC. This translates into CASTHSGEAYEQYF.

V usage is TRBV7-9 and J usage is TRBJ2-7, with 7 bases aligning to TRBD1. The CDR3 is 13 amino acids. Germline V lookup: CDR1 SEHNR, CDR2 FQNEAQ (reference sequence). The trim removed 6 bases at V and 5 bases at J, leaving 7 bases unmatched. The CDR3 is CASRYTGENEQYF. The CDR3 nucleotides are TGTGCCAGCAGATATACAGGGGAGAACGAGCAGTACTTC.

In nucleotides, the CDR3 is TGTGCCAGCAGGACCTGGGGGCGGCTGAACACTGAAGCTTTCTTT. It codes for CASRTWGRLNTEAFF. V and J are TRBV2 and TRBJ1-1; tentative D call: TRBD1 (6 bases). Germline CDR1 is SNHLY and CDR2 is FYNNEI. The CDR3 sequence is 15 residues long. V lost 6 bases, J lost 0 bases, and 14 bases lay in between. Drawing the rest from reference TRBV2 and TRBJ1-1, the complete variable domain is EPEVTQTPSHQVTQMGQEVILRCVPISNHLYFYWYRQILGQKVEFLVSFYNNEISEKSEIFDDQFSVERPDGSNFTLKIRSTKLEDSAMYFCASRTWGRLNTEAFFGQGTRLTVV.

The chain is built from TRBV18 and TRBJ1-1, with a possible D match to TRBD1 (5 bases). Germline CDR1 KGHSH, CDR2 LQKENI. This CDR3 is built from 14 residues. Trimming shortened V by 2 bases and J by 1 base, and 8 bases separated the two germline ends. For the CDR3, the DNA is TGTGCCAGCTCACCAAGAACAGGGAACACTGAAGCTTTCTTT. This codes for CASSPRTGNTEAFF.

This sequence joins TRBV3-1 (or the pseudogene TRBV3-2) and TRBJ1-2; maybe TRBD1 (5 bases). Germline V lookup: CDR1 LGHDT, CDR2 YNNKEL (reference sequence). The CDR3 loop spans 14 amino acids. With 0 bases removed from V and 4 bases from J, the gap between germline ends came to 9 bases. This chain's CDR3 is CASSQEGGSYGYTF. CDR3 in DNA: TGTGCCAGCAGCCAAGAGGGGGGGTCCTATGGCTACACCTTC.

This CDR3 is CASSDGNRVDTYEQYF. The DNA of the CDR3 is TGTGCCAGCAGTGACGGGAACAGGGTGGATACCTACGAGCAGTACTTC. V gene TRBV2 combines with J gene TRBJ2-7, with D possibly being TRBD1 (6 bases). Germline assignment: CDR1 SNHLY and CDR2 FYNNEI. V was cut by 3 bases and J by 2 bases, with 17 bases left in between. CDR3 length: 16 residues.

The genes are TRBV9 and TRBJ2-3, with a weak D call TRBD2 (5 bases). Deletions cut 0 bases from V and 0 bases from J, with 8 bases between. The CDR3 extends over 15 amino acids. Germline CDR1 is SGDLS and CDR2 is YYNGEE. CDR3 amino acids: CASSVASGSTDTQYF. The CDR3 DNA sequence: TGTGCCAGCAGCGTAGCGAGCGGCAGCACAGATACGCAGTATTTT.

This chain connects TRBV7-9 to TRBJ2-5, with a tentative D call TRBD1 (6 bases). The CDR3 consists of 15 residues. V lost 4 bases, J lost 0 bases, and 12 bases lay in between. Germline assignment: CDR1 SEHNR and CDR2 FQNEAQ (reference sequence). The CDR3 protein is CASSSGWTDQETQYF. CDR3 bases: TGTGCCAGCAGCTCCGGCTGGACAGACCAAGAGACCCAGTACTTC.

The rearrangement uses TRBV5-1 and TRBJ1-2; 9 nucleotides line up with TRBD1. Germline CDR1 and CDR2: SGHRS and YFSETQ. This CDR3 is built from 14 residues. Losses at the gene ends were 0 bases for V and 7 bases for J; bases not matched to a gene: 4. The CDR3 reads CASSLEGTGTGYTF. The CDR3 coding sequence is TGCGCCAGCAGCTTGGAGGGGACAGGGACTGGCTACACCTTC.

Comments on this clone: One junction end disagrees with the germline gene, perhaps due to a read error. The gene calls are TRBV30 and TRBJ1-2; TRBD1 might be the D (5 bases). Per the germline V gene, CDR1 is GTSNPN and CDR2 is SVGIG (reference sequence). The CDR3 runs 12 residues. CDR3 DNA: TGTGCCTGGATCAGGGTGGGTTATGTCTACACCTTC. This translates into CAWIRVGYVYTF.

V is TRBV7-2 and J is TRBJ1-2; D is unresolved. This CDR3 has 13 amino acids. Between the trimmed V and J ends, which lost 1 base and 6 bases, there was a span of 9 bases. Germline V gene sequence: CDR1 SGHTA, CDR2 FQGNSA. The CDR3 coding sequence is TGTGCCAGCAGCTTAGGGGAGGATCATGGCTACACCTTC. It encodes CASSLGEDHGYTF.